These 5 T cell receptor beta chains originate from one sample sequenced in a study of blood T cell repertoires in COVID-19. Profiled with immunoSEQ multiplex PCR; TCRdb holds only in-frame clones, not every one. In the table there are approximately 130,000 clones, approximately 80% of which are singletons. Sequencing was done on a sample of peripheral blood. These receptors originate from a human donor in a cohort sampled during active COVID-19.

The CDR3 spells CASSSWPVLIYGYTF. The CDR3 region has the DNA TGTGCCAGTAGTTCCTGGCCAGTGCTTATCTATGGCTACACCTTC. The chain joins TRBV19 to TRBJ1-2; no clear D gene. The germline V and J ends were trimmed by 5 bases and 4 bases, with 17 bases remaining between them. Germline V lookup: CDR1 LNHDA, CDR2 SQIVND (reference sequence). The CDR3 length is 15 residues. Full variable domain (rest looked up from reference TRBV19 and TRBJ1-2): DGGITQSPKYLFRKEGQNVTLSCEQNLNHDAMYWYRQDPGQGLRLIYYSQIVNDFQKGDIAEGYSVSREKKESFPLTVTSAQKNPTAFYLCASSSWPVLIYGYTFGSGTRLTVV.

The chain carries TRBV7-2 and TRBJ1-1; possible D gene TRBD1, 5 bases. Germline CDR1 is SGHTA and CDR2 is FQGNSA. The V end lost 1 base, the J end lost 6 bases, and 15 bases lay between the germline ends. This CDR3 is 15 amino acids long. In DNA form, the CDR3 reads TGTGCCAGCAGCTTAGAAATGGGGGGAGGGCCTGAAGCTTTCTTT. Translating gives CASSLEMGGGPEAFF.

This chain links TRBV19 with TRBJ1-4; TRBD1 is a possible D gene (5 bases). This CDR3 has 16 amino acids. Germline values: CDR1 LNHDA, CDR2 SQIVND (reference sequence). Trimming took 5 bases from V and 8 from J, leaving 21 bases between them. In DNA, the CDR3 is TGTGCCAGTAGTCATACAGGCCGCCCCCTCGAGGAAAAACTGTTTTTT. Translated, it gives CASSHTGRPLEEKLFF. Full variable domain (rest looked up from reference TRBV19 and TRBJ1-4): DGGITQSPKYLFRKEGQNVTLSCEQNLNHDAMYWYRQDPGQGLRLIYYSQIVNDFQKGDIAEGYSVSREKKESFPLTVTSAQKNPTAFYLCASSHTGRPLEEKLFFGSGTQLSVL.

CDR3 protein: CASSLSTDSTEAFF. CDR3 sequence (DNA): TGCGCCAGCAGCCTCTCGACAGATTCCACTGAAGCTTTCTTT. This chain links TRBV5-1 with TRBJ1-1; D is perhaps TRBD1 (5 bases). The V and J ends lost 4 bases and 4 bases respectively, with 14 bases between them. Germline lookup yields CDR1 SGHRS and CDR2 YFSETQ. This CDR3 is built from 14 residues.

The CDR3 DNA is TGTGCCAGCAGTTACTCGTCGAGGAGGGGTGGCGGGCGCACAGATACGCAGTATTTT. Translation: CASSYSSRRGGGRTDTQYF. V usage is TRBV6-2 or TRBV6-3 and J usage is TRBJ2-3; D is possibly TRBD2 (6 bases). V was clipped by 0 bases and J by 1 base, with 20 bases between them. From germline, CDR1 is MNHEY and CDR2 SVGEGT. The CDR3 sequence is 19 residues long.